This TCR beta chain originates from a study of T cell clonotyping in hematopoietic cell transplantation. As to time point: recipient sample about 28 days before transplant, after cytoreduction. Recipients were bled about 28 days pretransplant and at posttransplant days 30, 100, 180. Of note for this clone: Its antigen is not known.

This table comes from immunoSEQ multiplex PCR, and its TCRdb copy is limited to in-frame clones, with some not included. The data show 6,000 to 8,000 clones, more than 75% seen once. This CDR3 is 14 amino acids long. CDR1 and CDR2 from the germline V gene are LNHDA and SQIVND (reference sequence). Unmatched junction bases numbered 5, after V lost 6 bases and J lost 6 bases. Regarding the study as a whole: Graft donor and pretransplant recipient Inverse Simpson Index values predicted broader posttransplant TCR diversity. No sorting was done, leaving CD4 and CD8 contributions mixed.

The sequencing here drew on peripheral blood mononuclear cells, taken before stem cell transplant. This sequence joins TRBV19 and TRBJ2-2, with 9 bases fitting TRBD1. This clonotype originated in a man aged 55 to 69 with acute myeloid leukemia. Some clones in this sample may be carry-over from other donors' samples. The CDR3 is CASRGQGWAGELFF. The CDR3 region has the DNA TGTGCCAGTAGGGGACAGGGATGGGCCGGGGAGCTGTTTTTT. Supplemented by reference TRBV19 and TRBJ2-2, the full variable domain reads DGGITQSPKYLFRKEGQNVTLSCEQNLNHDAMYWYRQDPGQGLRLIYYSQIVNDFQKGDIAEGYSVSREKKESFPLTVTSAQKNPTAFYLCASRGQGWAGELFFGEGSRLTVL.